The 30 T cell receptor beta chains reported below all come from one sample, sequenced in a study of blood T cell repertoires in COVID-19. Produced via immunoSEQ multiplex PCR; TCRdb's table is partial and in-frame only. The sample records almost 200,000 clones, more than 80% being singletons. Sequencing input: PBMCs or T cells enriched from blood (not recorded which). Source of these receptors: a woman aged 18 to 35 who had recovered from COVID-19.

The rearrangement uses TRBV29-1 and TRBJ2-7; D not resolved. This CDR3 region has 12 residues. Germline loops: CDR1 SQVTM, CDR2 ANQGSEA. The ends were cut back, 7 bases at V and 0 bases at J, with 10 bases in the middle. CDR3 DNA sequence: TGCAGCGCCTTGAGGAGCTCCTACGAGCAGTACTTC. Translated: CSALRSSYEQYF.

CDR3 DNA sequence: TGTGCCAGCAGTCCAACAGGGGGGTACACCGGGGAGCTGTTTTTT. This translates into CASSPTGGYTGELFF. The rearrangement links TRBV6-5 to TRBJ2-2, with 8 positions matching TRBD1. Germline lookup yields CDR1 MNHEY and CDR2 SVGAGI. The CDR3 sequence is 15 residues long. With 5 bases clipped from V and 3 bases from J, the junction kept 5 bases outside the gene matches.

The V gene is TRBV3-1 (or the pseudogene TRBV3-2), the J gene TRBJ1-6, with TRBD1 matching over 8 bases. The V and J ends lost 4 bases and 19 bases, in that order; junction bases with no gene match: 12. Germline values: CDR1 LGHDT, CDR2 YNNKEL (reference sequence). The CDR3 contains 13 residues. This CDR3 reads CASSPPGQGATHF. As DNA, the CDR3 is TGTGCCAGCAGCCCGCCAGGACAGGGTGCGACGCACTTT.

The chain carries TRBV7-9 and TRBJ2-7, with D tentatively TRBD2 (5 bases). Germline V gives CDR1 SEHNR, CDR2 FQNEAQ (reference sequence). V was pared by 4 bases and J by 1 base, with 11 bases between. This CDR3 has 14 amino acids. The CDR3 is CASSYGLSSYEQYF. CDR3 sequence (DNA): TGTGCCAGCAGCTACGGACTGTCGTCCTACGAGCAGTACTTC.

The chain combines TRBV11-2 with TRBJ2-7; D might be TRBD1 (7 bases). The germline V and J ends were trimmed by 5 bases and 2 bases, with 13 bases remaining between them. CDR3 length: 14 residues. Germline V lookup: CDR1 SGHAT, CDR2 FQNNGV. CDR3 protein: CASSPTRGAYEQYF. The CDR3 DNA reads TGTGCCAGCAGCCCAACCAGGGGGGCCTACGAGCAGTACTTC.

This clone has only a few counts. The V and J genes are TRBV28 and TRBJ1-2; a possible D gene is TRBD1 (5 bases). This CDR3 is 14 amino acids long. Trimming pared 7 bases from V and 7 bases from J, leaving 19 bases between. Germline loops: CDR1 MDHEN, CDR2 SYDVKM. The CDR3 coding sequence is TGTGCCAGCATAATGCAGGGCTTGGGTAGTGGCTACACCTTC. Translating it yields CASIMQGLGSGYTF.

The CDR3 is CASSPTLNTEAFF. In DNA, the CDR3 is TGTGCCAGCAGTCCTACCCTGAACACTGAAGCTTTCTTT. The chain combines TRBV6-5 with TRBJ1-1; D is unresolved. The CDR3 is 13 amino acids. Germline V gives CDR1 MNHEY, CDR2 SVGAGI. V was trimmed by 5 bases and J by 0 bases, leaving 7 bases between them.

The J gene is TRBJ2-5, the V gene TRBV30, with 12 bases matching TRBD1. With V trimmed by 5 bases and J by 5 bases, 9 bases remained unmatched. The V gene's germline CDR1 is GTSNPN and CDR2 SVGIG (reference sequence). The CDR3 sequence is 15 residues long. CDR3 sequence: CAWGPGQGARETQYF. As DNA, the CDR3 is TGTGCCTGGGGACCGGGACAGGGGGCGCGGGAGACCCAGTACTTC. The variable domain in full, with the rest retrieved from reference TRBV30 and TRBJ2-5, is SQTIHQWPATLVQPVGSPLSLECTVEGTSNPNLYWYRQAAGRGLQLLFYSVGIGQISSEVPQNLSASRPQDRQFILSSKKLLLSDSGFYLCAWGPGQGARETQYFGPGTRLLVL.

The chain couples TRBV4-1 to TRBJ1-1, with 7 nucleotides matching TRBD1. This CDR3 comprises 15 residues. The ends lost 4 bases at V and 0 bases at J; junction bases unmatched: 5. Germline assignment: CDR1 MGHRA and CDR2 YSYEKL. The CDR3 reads CASSLSGTVNTEAFF. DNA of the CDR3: TGCGCCAGCAGCCTTAGCGGGACAGTGAACACTGAAGCTTTCTTT.

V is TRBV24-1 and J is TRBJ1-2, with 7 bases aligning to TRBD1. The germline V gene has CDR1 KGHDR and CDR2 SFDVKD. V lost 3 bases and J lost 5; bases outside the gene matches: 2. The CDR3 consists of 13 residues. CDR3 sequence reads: CATSDETGYGYTF. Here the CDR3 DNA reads TGTGCCACCAGTGATGAGACAGGGTATGGCTACACCTTC.

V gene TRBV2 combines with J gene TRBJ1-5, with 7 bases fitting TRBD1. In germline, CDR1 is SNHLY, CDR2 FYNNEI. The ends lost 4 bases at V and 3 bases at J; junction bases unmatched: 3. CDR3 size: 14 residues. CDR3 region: CASSADRSNQPQHF. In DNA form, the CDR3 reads TGTGCCAGCAGTGCGGACAGGTCCAATCAGCCCCAGCATTTT.

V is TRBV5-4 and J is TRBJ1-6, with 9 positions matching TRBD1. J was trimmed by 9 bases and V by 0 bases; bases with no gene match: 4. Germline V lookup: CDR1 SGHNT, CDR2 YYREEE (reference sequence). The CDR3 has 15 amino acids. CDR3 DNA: TGTGCCAGCAGCTTGGCGGGGACAGGGAGTTCACCCCTCCACTTT. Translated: CASSLAGTGSSPLHF.

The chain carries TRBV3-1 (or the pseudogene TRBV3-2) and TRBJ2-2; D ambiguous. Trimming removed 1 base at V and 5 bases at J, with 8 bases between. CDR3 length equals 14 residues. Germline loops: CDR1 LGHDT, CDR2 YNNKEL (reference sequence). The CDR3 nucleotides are TGTGCCAGCAGCCAAGGTCGTGTTACCGGGGAGCTGTTTTTT. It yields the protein CASSQGRVTGELFF.

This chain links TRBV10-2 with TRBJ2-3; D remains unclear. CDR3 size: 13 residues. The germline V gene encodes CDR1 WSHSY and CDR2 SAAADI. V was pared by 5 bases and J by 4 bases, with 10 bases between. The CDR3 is CASSPPGSDTQYF. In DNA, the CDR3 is TGCGCCAGCAGTCCACCTGGCTCAGATACGCAGTATTTT.

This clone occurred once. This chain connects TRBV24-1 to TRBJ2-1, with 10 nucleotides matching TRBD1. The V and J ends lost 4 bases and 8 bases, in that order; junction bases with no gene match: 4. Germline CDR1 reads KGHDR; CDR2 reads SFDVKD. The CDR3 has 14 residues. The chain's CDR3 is CATSEDRGVDEQFF. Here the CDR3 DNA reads TGTGCCACCAGTGAGGACAGGGGGGTTGATGAGCAGTTCTTC.

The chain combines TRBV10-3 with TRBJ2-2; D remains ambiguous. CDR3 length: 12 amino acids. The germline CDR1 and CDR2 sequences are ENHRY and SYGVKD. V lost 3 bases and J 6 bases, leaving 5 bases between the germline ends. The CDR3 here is CAISDQAGELFF. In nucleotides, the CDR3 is TGTGCCATCAGTGATCAGGCCGGGGAGCTGTTTTTT.

The CDR3 is CASSLSRGGQYF. The DNA of the CDR3 is TGTGCCAGCAGTTTATCCCGTGGCGGGCAGTACTTC. The J gene is TRBJ2-7, the V gene TRBV28; no definite D call. V shed 1 base and J shed 9 bases, with 10 bases lying between them. This CDR3 has 12 residues. CDR1 and CDR2 from the germline V gene are MDHEN and SYDVKM.

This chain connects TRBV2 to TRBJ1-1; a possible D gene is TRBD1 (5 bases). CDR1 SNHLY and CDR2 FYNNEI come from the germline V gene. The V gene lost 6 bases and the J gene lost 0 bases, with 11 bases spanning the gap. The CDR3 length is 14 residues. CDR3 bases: TGTGCCAGCAGGGCGGACAACATGAACACTGAAGCTTTCTTT. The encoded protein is CASRADNMNTEAFF.

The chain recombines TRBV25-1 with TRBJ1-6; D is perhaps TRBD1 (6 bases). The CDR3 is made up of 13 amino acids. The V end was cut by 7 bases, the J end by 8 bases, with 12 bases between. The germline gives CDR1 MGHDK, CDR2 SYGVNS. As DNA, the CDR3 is TGTGCCAGCACTAAAGGGGGGGATTCACCCCTCCACTTT. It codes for CASTKGGDSPLHF.

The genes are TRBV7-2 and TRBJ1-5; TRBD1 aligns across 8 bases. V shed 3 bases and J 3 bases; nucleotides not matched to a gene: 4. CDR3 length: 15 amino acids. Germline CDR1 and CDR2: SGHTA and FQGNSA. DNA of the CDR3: TGTGCCAGCAGCTTGGACAGGGACTTCAATCAGCCCCAGCATTTT. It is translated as CASSLDRDFNQPQHF.

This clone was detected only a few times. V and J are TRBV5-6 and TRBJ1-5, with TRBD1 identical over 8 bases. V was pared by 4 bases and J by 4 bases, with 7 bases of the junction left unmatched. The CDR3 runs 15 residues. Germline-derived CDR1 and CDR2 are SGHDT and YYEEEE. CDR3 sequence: CASSATGDENQPQHF. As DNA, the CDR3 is TGTGCCAGCAGCGCGACAGGGGATGAGAATCAGCCCCAGCATTTT.

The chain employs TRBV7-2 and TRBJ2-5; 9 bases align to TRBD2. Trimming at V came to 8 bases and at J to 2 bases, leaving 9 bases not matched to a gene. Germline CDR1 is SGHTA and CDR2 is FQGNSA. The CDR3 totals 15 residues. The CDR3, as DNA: TGTGCCAGCCGAAGCGGGGGGCCTCGACAAGAGACCCAGTACTTC. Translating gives CASRSGGPRQETQYF.

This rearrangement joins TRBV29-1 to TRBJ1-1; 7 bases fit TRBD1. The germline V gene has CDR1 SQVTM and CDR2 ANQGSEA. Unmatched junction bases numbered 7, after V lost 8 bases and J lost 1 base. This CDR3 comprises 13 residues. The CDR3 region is CSSRTGGNTEAFF. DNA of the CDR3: TGCAGCTCACGGACAGGAGGGAACACTGAAGCTTTCTTT.

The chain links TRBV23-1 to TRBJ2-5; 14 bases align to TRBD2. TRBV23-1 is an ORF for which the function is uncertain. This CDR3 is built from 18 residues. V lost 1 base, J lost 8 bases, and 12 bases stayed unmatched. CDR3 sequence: CASSQCVGLAGGRRTQYF. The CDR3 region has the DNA TGCGCCAGCAGTCAATGTGTAGGACTAGCGGGGGGCCGTCGAACCCAGTACTTC.

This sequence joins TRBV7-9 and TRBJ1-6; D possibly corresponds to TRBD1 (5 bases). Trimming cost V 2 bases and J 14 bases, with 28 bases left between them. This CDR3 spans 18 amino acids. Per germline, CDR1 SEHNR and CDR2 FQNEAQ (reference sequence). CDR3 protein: CASSLLEGSKSYLGTLHF. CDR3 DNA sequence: TGTGCCAGCAGCTTATTGGAGGGGTCAAAATCGTACCTCGGCACCCTCCACTTT.

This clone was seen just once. DNA for the CDR3: TGTGCCAGCTCACCAGGGACAGACAATCAGCCCCAGCATTTT. It encodes CASSPGTDNQPQHF. The rearrangement links TRBV18 to TRBJ1-5, with 7 nucleotides matching TRBD1. Germline V gives CDR1 KGHSH, CDR2 LQKENI. This CDR3 contains 14 residues. Unmatched junction bases numbered 1, after V lost 2 bases and J lost 3 bases.

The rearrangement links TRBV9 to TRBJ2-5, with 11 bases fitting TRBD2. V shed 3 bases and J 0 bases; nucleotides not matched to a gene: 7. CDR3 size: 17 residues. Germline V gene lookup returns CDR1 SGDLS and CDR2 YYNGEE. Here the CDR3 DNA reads TGTGCCAGCAGCGCCCCCCTAGCGGGGGGTTACCAAGAGACCCAGTACTTC. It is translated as CASSAPLAGGYQETQYF.

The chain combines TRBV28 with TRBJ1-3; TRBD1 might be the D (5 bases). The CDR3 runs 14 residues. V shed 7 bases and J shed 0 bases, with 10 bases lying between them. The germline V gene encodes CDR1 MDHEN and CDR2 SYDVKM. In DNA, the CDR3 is TGTGCCAGCAAAGGGGCACCCTCTGGAAACACCATATATTTT. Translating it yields CASKGAPSGNTIYF.

CDR3 loop: CASSLGQGFGQPQHF. The CDR3 DNA is TGTGCCAGCAGTTTAGGACAGGGGTTCGGTCAGCCCCAGCATTTT. The chain uses TRBV27 and TRBJ1-5; 9 positions match TRBD1. Germline assignment: CDR1 MNHEY and CDR2 SMNVEV (reference sequence). V gave up 2 bases and J gave up 6 bases; unmatched junction bases: 5. The CDR3 is made up of 15 amino acids.

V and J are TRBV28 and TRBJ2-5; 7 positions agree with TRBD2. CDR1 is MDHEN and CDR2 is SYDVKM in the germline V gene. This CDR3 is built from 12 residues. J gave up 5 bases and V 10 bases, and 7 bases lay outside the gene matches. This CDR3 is CATRLASETQYF. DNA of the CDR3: TGTGCCACCAGACTAGCTTCTGAGACCCAGTACTTC.